This T cell receptor (beta chain) appears in the sequencing data of a study of cytomegalovirus exposure and HLA in healthy donors (dated by TCRdb to about 2017). Concerning the study at large: According to an earlier analysis of 550 to 700 of the donors, about 179 million T cells yielded some 120 million unique TCR beta sequences and 276 Gb of sequence data. An early release that covered around 590 HLA-typed donors contained approximately 320 gigabases of sequencing data and tens of millions of unique TCR sequences. Of the 300 to 450 genotyped donors, about 80% fell in the genetic ancestry cluster associated with self-reported Caucasian donors. The aim of the study was to test whether cataloging public T cell receptors could identify signatures of past pathogen exposure. The study profiled the T cell repertoires of 666 subjects by immunosequencing and related them to cytomegalovirus serostatus. Besides the first cohort of approximately 710 subjects, a separate validation cohort made up of 95 to 150 different subjects was used. To predict cytomegalovirus infection status, the study combined high-throughput TCR immunosequencing, statistical association of individual TCRs with disease status, and machine learning. To study patterns of TCR occurrence, a later analysis re-analyzed previously published TCR beta repertoires from 666 donors and added high-resolution HLA genotyping. Rather than using new phenotypic data, the later analysis identified candidate immune exposures from TCR beta sequences and from how often those sequences occurred across donors. In an earlier analysis of a few hundred of the donors, high-throughput TCR beta sequencing was used to judge whether each TCR beta V gene segment behaved as functional or pseudogenic. Donor age, sex, ethnicity and CMV serostatus were compiled alongside the repertoire data. Genome-wide SNP genotypes for about 60% of the roughly 700 donors were used in a later genetic analysis, which treated that subset as a discovery cohort. Every repertoire in the discovery cohort had been generated on one and the same sequencing platform. Both class I and class II loci were covered by HLA typing, at four-digit resolution. The number of typed donors differed by locus: roughly 620-630 for A, B, C, DRB1 and DQB1; some 540 for DQA1; 606 for DPA1; and around 450 for DPB1. Four to six DR-DQ haplotypes were handled as single units for association and clustering, since linkage in the cohort was strong. Among about 360 genotyped donors of the cohort, an average of around 240,000 unique TCR beta nucleotide sequences were sequenced per donor, 15% to 20% of them non-productive.

In total, around 600 healthy bone marrow donors made up the cohort. All cohort members were sampled while nominally healthy, although unrecorded immune exposures were likely present. The donor was CMV seronegative and was included in the group of under 450 seronegative cohort members. Each donor provided a peripheral blood sample, and peripheral blood mononuclear cells were used for TCR beta sequencing. Genomic DNA was extracted from the blood cell samples with the Qiagen DNeasy Blood Extraction Kit. Study-wide findings and limitations: A further reported finding was that TCR beta sequences accurately predicted the HLA-A and HLA-B alleles for most subjects in the first cohort. Specific HLA alleles were associated with about 17,000 TCR beta sequences at a false discovery rate of 0.05 in a later analysis. Broadly in line with IMGT annotations, most TCR beta V segments showed up in productive rearrangements about 87% or about 30% of the time in an earlier analysis of several hundred of the donors. Strong co-occurrence of HLA alleles, especially DR and DQ, made assigning TCR associations to individual alleles difficult. According to a later analysis, most CMV-associated TCR beta chains appeared to be HLA-restricted, and the HLA associations seemed to be driven largely by CMV exposure. Some IMGT-functional V segments, including TRBV6-2 and TRBV6-3, could not be told apart with the 87-base-pair reads, so those segments were excluded. Most TCR sequences were seen in very few donors, while some public TCRs were found in many individuals. About 17 rarely observed V segments, including chromosome 9 orphons, were excluded from the earlier analysis of about 610 of the donors because counts were too low. A cluster of highly shared sequence variants was judged likely to represent a technical artifact of the sequencing pipeline. According to a later analysis, parvovirus B19, influenza, CMV and Epstein-Barr virus appeared linked to several top co-occurrence clusters. In the study, approximately 160 TCR beta chains were listed as associated with cytomegalovirus. Only TCR beta chains were sequenced in this cohort, and the absence of alpha or paired-chain data limited detectable features. In a later analysis, HLA-associated TCR beta chains were found to be more clonally expanded and to have lower generation probabilities than equally common non-associated chains. According to the authors, the approach could potentially be generalized to other disease states and immunological phenotypes. V-gene and J-gene trimming of TCR beta chains was associated with a missense DCLRE1C variant in a later genetic analysis, and the association was replicated in an independent cohort. Linkage disequilibrium might explain the correlated functional status among segregating V segments, but an unknown experimental factor could not be excluded. In vitro tests confirmed that three of the cytomegalovirus-associated TCR beta chains recognize cytomegalovirus antigens. According to a later genetic analysis, donors in an Asian-associated ancestry cluster had fewer N-insertions in productive TCRs than the roughly 670-donor mean. Roughly uniform sequencing depth across donors was assumed in presence/absence analyses, although this assumption may not hold. Because some donors lacked HLA typing at each locus, the association tests relied only on the typed subset. CMV serostatus was the only immune exposure information available for the cohort. According to a later analysis, TCR association rates differed among HLA loci, with DRB1 alleles showing the most associated TCRs and HLA-C alleles showing the fewest. Cytomegalovirus status was reported to be diagnosed by the classifier with high specificity and sensitivity in both the original and validation cohorts.

As concerns this clone: Its antigen is unknown. One base away there is no much larger clone; base qualities are not given.

V loses 5 bases at its end and J loses 3 bases; junction bases beyond the gene matches: 15. The CDR3 runs 17 amino acids, cysteine and phenylalanine included. Only the CDR3 region is kept as DNA, spanning 51 bases read in frame from base 1. The germline V gene (reference sequence) supplies CDR1 MNHEY and CDR2 SMNVEV. The receptor library was made with the immunoSEQ multiplex PCR assay. The multiplex PCR relied on a mix of 60 forward primers for TCR Vbeta segments and 13 reverse primers for TCR Jbeta segments. The CDR3 region of rearranged TCR beta genes was amplified from genomic DNA with a multiplex PCR assay. On the Illumina HiSeq System, the amplified TCR beta libraries were sequenced as 87-base-pair reads. As for the authors' bioinformatics: A later analysis tallied roughly 78 million unique TCR beta chains across the 666 repertoires, and around 10 million of those chains were shared by two or more donors. A nearest-neighbor algorithm error-corrected the raw reads and collapsed the reads into unique sequences, merging closely related sequences to remove PCR and sequencing errors. V, D and J gene segments were assigned by aligning CDR3 sequences to IMGT reference sequences. Each retained sequence needed at least a six-nucleotide match to both a V gene segment and a J gene segment. Rearrangements were classified as productive when the CDR3 lacked stop codons and remained in frame with V and J, and all other rearrangements were classified as non-productive. Following IMGT convention, CDR3 was defined as the stretch from the second conserved V-encoded cysteine to the conserved J-encoded phenylalanine. Sequences without an unambiguous match to a single V gene segment were excluded from the earlier analysis of approximately 560 of the donors. An earlier analysis of a few hundred of the donors called V segments functional above 56.7% productive rearrangements and segregating when the between-donor standard deviation exceeded 5%. To diagnose cytomegalovirus status from the catalog of TCR beta chain sequences, a statistical classification framework was built. V and J gene assignment, in a later analysis, came from comparing TCR nucleotide sequences with IMGT/GENE-DB human TR gene sequences. The TCRdist pipeline was used in a later analysis to assign CDR3 sequences and most-parsimonious VDJ recombination scenarios. In a later analysis, every TCR beta chain was defined by the combination of its CDR3 amino acid sequence and its V-gene family, and reads without a unique V-gene family were dropped. As a way to deal with suspected cross-contamination and a sequencing artifact, a later analysis dropped under 600 nucleotide sequences that were highly shared and had low generation probability. For each public chain, a later analysis derived a clonal expansion index from normalized ranks of inferred template counts within each repertoire. In a later analysis, generation probabilities were computed with a VDJ recombination model fitted to out-of-frame rearrangements, and the resulting probabilities were checked against IGoR. In a later analysis, hypergeometric tests were used to score TCR-TCR, TCR-HLA and TCR-CMV co-occurrence, with a repertoire-size bias correction applied to TCR pairs. In a later analysis, false discovery rates were estimated by permuting HLA or CMV assignments 20 times. In a later analysis, co-occurring TCRs were grouped using DBSCAN, and TCRdist sequence similarity was added for clustering within HLA-allele-positive subsets. For co-occurrence clustering, repertoires with fewer than 30,000 or more than 120,000 public chains were excluded, along with five or six repertoires with anomalous nucleotide sharing. TCRdb holds this immuneACCESS table with in-frame rearrangements only. Some clones are missing; in checked studies, unresolved V genes explain under half, and the rest has no known cause. V, J and clone size derive from that table, while D and trimming were established from the DNA sequence. The sample contains approximately 74,000 clones, 75% of them found a single time. 7% to 8.5% of the sample is taken by the ten largest.

The receptor's source is a woman aged 40 to 50 in good health and CMV-seronegative. The chain was built from TRBV27 and TRBJ1-1, and TRBD1 matches 7 of the central bases. Sequences were obtained from PBMCs. The DNA sequence is given as TGTGCCAGCAGTCACGACAGGGCCCCACGCGGGGACACTGAAGCTTTCTTT. The translation is CASSHDRAPRGDTEAFF.